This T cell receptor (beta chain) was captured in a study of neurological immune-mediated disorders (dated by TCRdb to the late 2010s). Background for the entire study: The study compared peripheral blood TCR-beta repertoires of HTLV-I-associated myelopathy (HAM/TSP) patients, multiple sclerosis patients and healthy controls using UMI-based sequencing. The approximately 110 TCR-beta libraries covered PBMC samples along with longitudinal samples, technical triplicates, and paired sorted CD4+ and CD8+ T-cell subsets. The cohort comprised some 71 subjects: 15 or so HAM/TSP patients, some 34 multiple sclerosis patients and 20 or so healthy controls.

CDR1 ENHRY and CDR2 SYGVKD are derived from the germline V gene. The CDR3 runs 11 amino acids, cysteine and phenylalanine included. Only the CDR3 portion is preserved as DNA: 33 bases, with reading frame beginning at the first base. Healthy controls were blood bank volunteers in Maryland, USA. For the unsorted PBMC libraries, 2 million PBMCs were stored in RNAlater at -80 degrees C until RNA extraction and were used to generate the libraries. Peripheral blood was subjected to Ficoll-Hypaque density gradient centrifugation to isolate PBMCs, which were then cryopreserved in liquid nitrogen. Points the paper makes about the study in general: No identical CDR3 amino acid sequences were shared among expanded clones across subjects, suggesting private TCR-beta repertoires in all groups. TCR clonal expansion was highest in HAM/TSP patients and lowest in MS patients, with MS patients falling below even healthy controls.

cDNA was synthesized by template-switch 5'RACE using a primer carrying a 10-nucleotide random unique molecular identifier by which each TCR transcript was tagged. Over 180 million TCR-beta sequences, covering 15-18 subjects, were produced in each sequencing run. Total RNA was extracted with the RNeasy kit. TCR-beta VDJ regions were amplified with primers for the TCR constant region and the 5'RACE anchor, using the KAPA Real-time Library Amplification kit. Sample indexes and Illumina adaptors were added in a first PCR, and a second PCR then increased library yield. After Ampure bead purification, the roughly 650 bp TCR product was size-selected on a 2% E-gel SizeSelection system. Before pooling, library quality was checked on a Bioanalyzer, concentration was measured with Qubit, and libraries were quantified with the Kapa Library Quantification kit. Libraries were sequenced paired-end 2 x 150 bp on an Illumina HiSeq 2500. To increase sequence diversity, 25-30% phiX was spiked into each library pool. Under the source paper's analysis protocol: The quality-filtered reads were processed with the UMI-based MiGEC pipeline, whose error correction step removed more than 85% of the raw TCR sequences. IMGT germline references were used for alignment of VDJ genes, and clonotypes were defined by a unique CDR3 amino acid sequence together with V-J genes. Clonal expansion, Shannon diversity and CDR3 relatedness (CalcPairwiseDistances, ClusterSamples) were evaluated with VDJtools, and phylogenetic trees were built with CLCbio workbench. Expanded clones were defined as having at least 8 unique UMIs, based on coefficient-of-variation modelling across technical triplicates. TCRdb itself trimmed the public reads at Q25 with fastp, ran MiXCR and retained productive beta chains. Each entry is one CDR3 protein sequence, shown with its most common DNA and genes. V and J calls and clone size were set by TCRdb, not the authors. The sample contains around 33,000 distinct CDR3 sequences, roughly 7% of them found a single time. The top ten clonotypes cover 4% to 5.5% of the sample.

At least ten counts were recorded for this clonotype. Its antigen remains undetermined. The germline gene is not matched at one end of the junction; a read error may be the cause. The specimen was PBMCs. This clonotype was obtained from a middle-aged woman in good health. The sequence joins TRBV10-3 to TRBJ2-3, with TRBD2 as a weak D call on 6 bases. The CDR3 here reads CAISDWGLLGF. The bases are TGTGCCATCAGTGATTGGGGACTGCTCGGTTTT.